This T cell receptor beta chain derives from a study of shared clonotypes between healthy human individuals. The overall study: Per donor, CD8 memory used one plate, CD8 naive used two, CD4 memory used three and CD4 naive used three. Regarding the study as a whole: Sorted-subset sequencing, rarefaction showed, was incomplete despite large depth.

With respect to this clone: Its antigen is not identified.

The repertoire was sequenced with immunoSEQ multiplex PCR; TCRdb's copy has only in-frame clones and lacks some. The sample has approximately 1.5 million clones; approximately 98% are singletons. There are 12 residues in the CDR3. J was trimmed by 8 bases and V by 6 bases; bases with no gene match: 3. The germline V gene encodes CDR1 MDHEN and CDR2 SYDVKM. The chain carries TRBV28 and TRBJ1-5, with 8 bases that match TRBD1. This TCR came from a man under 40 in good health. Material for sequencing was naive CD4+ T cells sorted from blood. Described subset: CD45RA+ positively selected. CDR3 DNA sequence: TGTGCCAGCAGACAGGGGGGGAAGCCCCAGCATTTT. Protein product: CASRQGGKPQHF.